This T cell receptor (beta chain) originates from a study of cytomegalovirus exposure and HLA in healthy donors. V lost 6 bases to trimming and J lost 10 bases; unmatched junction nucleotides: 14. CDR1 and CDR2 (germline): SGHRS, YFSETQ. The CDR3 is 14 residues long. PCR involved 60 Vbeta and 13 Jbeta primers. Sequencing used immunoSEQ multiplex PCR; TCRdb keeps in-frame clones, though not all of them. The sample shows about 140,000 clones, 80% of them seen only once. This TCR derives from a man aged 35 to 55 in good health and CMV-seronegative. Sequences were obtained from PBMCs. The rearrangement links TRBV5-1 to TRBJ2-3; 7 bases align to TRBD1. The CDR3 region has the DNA TGCGCCAGCACCGCCGTAACCTCAGGGGGAGCGCAGTATTTT. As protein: CASTAVTSGGAQYF.